This paragraph covers one T cell receptor beta chain sequence. The protocol was immunoSEQ multiplex PCR, while the TCRdb copy is restricted to in-frame clones and leaves out a portion. The sample contains more than 250,000 clones, 70% to 90% of which appear only once. This entry comes from a study of blood T cell repertoires in COVID-19. The CDR3 runs to 14 residues. Germline V gives CDR1 ENHRY, CDR2 SYGVKD. The V and J ends lost 6 bases and 10 bases, in that order; junction bases with no gene match: 12. V and J are TRBV10-3 and TRBJ1-1; 9 nucleotides agree with TRBD1. This receptor was taken from a man over 45 with active or convalescent COVID-19. Sequenced material: peripheral blood. CDR3 sequence (DNA): TGTGCCATCAGCCCAGCCGGGACAGGGAATGGAGCTTTCTTT. Protein sequence: CAISPAGTGNGAFF.